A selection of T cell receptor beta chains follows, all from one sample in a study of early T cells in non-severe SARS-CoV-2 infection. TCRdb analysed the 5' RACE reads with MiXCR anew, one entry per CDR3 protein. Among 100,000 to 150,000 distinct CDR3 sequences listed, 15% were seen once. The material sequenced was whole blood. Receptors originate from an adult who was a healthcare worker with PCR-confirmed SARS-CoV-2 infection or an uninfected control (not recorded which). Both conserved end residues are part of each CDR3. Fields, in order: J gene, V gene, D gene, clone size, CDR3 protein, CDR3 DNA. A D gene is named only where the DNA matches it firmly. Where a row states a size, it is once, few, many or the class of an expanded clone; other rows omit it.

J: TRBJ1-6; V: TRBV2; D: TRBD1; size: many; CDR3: CASNTDRGQFNSPLHF; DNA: TGTGCCAGCAATACCGACAGGGGGCAATTTAATTCACCCCTCCACTTT
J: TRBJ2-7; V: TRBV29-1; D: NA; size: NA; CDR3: CSACKERTYEQYF; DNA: TGCAGCGCCTGCAAGGAGCGGACCTACGAGCAGTACTTC
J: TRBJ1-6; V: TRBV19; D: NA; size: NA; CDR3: CASSIAISGVDNSPLHF; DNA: TGTGCCAGTAGTATCGCCATATCAGGGGTCGACAATTCACCCCTCCACTTT
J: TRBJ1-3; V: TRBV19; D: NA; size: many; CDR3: CASSIGTPGNTIYF; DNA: TGTGCCAGTAGTATCGGCACCCCTGGAAACACCATATATTTT
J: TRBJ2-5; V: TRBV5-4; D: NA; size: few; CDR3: CASSRGRGETQYF; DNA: TGTGCCAGCAGCCGGGGACGGGGAGAGACCCAGTACTTC
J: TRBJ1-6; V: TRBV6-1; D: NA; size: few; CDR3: CASKLGGAGDSPLHF; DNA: TGTGCCAGCAAGTTGGGGGGCGCGGGTGATTCACCCCTCCACTTT
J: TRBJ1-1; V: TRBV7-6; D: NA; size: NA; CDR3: CASSNYGDQIDAFF; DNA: TGTGCCAGCAGCAACTACGGAGACCAGATTGACGCTTTCTTT
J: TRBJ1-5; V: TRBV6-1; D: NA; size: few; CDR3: CASSEGTGFIQPQHF; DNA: TGTGCCAGCAGTGAAGGAACAGGGTTCATCCAGCCCCAGCATTTT
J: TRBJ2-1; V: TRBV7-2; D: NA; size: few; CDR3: CASSLVAGFEQFF; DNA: TGTGCCAGCAGCTTAGTCGCCGGGTTTGAGCAGTTCTTC
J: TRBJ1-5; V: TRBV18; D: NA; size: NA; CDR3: CASSLLGNQPQHF; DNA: TGTGCCAGCTCGCTCCTGGGGAATCAGCCCCAGCATTTT
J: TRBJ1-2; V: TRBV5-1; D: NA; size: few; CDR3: CASRSLEGPHGYTF; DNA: TGCGCCAGCAGATCTTTGGAGGGACCACATGGCTACACCTTC
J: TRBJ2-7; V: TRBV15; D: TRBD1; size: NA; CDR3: CATSRGTQGAYEQYF; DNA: TGTGCCACCAGCAGAGGAACACAGGGGGCCTACGAGCAGTACTTC
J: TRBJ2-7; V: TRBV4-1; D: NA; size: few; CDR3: CASSQKIGPSSAYEQYF; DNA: TGCGCCAGCAGCCAGAAGATAGGGCCAAGCTCAGCCTACGAGCAGTACTTC
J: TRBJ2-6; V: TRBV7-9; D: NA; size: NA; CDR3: CASSPPERLAGANVLTF; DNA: TGTGCCAGCAGCCCGCCCGAGAGGTTGGCTGGGGCCAACGTCCTGACTTTC
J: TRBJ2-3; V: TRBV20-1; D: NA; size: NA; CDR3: CSARQDTDTQYF; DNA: TGCAGTGCTCGACAGGACACAGATACGCAGTATTTT
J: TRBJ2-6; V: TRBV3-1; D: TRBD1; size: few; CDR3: CASSLGQGHSGANVLTF; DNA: TGTGCCAGCAGCCTTGGACAGGGGCACTCCGGGGCCAACGTCCTGACTTTC
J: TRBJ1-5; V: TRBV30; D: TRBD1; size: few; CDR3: CAWAHRGLGNQPQHF; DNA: TGTGCCTGGGCTCACAGGGGGCTGGGCAATCAGCCCCAGCATTTT
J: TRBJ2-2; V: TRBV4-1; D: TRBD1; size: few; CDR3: CASRHTGADTGELFF; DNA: TGCGCCAGCAGGCACACAGGGGCGGACACCGGGGAGCTGTTTTTT
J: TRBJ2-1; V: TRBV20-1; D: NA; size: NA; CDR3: CSAREGPYEQFF; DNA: TGCAGTGCTAGGGAGGGACCATATGAGCAGTTCTTC
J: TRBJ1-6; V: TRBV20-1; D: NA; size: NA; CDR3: CSASLQVENSPLHF; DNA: TGCAGTGCTAGTCTCCAGGTGGAGAATTCACCCCTCCACTTT
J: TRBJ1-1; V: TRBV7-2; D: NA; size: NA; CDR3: CASRPSRDTEAFF; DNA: TGTGCCAGCAGACCAAGTAGAGACACTGAAGCTTTCTTT
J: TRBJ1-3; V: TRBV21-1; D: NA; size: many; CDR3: CASSIMQEALAENTIYF; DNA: TGTGCCAGCAGCATAATGCAGGAGGCCTTAGCTGAAAACACCATATATTTT
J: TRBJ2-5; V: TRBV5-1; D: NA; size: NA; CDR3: CASSPGGAETQYF; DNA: TGCGCCAGCAGCCCAGGGGGGGCGGAGACCCAGTACTTC